These 8 T cell receptor beta chains originate from one sample sequenced in a study of shared clonotypes between healthy human individuals. The repertoire was sequenced with immunoSEQ multiplex PCR; TCRdb's copy has only in-frame clones and lacks some. The sample shows about 490,000 clones, 70% to 85% of them seen only once. Specimen: PBMCs. These receptors all stem from a woman in her thirties or forties in good health. Some clones in this sample may be carry-over from other donors' samples.

The rearrangement joins TRBV5-4 to TRBJ2-7, with 9 bases identical to TRBD2. CDR3 size: 15 residues. Germline V gene data show CDR1 as SGHNT and CDR2 as YYREEE (reference sequence). V lost 4 bases, J lost 5 bases, and 10 bases stayed unmatched. CDR3 residues: CASSPGSGRFDEQYF. As DNA, the CDR3 is TGTGCCAGCAGCCCTGGGAGCGGGAGGTTCGACGAGCAGTACTTC.

The chain has TRBV19 and TRBJ1-5; D unresolved. The CDR3 contains 14 residues. Germline loops: CDR1 LNHDA, CDR2 SQIVND (reference sequence). Trimming took off 7 bases at V and 0 bases at J, with 10 bases between the two ends. CDR3 sequence (DNA): TGTGCCAGTAAAGCTAGGAATAGCAATCAGCCCCAGCATTTT. Its protein product is CASKARNSNQPQHF.

This rearrangement joins TRBV28 to TRBJ2-7, with D perhaps TRBD2 (6 bases). With 5 bases removed from V and 9 bases from J, the gap between germline ends came to 20 bases. Germline loops: CDR1 MDHEN, CDR2 SYDVKM. The CDR3 is 14 amino acids. Here the CDR3 reads CASSNWDSPRGQYF. The CDR3 bases are TGTGCCAGCAGTAACTGGGACTCCCCGCGCGGGCAGTACTTC.

This clone was detected a few times. This rearrangement joins TRBV5-1 to TRBJ1-1, with D uncertain. The CDR3 is made up of 17 amino acids. V lost 3 bases and J 3 bases, leaving 21 bases between the germline ends. Germline values: CDR1 SGHRS, CDR2 YFSETQ. The CDR3 sequence: CASSYNPLLGVDTEAFF. In nucleotides, the CDR3 is TGCGCCAGCAGCTACAACCCCCTGCTCGGGGTTGACACTGAAGCTTTCTTT.

The genes are TRBV5-6 and TRBJ1-1; no clear D gene. V shed 2 bases and J shed 1 base, with 9 bases lying between them. This CDR3 is built from 14 residues. Germline V gene data show CDR1 as SGHDT and CDR2 as YYEEEE. CDR3 DNA sequence: TGTGCCAGCAGCTTTGCAGACTCGAACACTGAAGCTTTCTTT. Translated: CASSFADSNTEAFF. The full variable domain, rest sourced from reference TRBV5-6 and TRBJ1-1, is DAGVTQSPTHLIKTRGQQVTLRCSPKSGHDTVSWYQQALGQGPQFIFQYYEEEERQRGNFPDRFSGHQFPNYSSELNVNALLLGDSALYLCASSFADSNTEAFFGQGTRLTVV.

This chain connects TRBV11-2 to TRBJ2-7; D is possibly TRBD2 (5 bases). Germline CDR1 reads SGHAT; CDR2 reads FQNNGV. The germline V and J ends were trimmed by 5 bases and 6 bases, with 17 bases remaining between them. The CDR3 contains 14 residues. DNA for the CDR3: TGTGCCAGCAGCCTACGGGGAGACTCGCCCGAGCAGTACTTC. Its translation: CASSLRGDSPEQYF.

The chain has TRBV6-5 and TRBJ2-7, with 7 positions matching TRBD2. V lost 5 bases and J lost 0; bases outside the gene matches: 4. The CDR3 loop spans 14 amino acids. Germline CDR1 MNHEY, CDR2 SVGAGI. The CDR3 sequence is CASSRLASSYEQYF. The DNA of the CDR3 is TGTGCCAGCAGTAGACTAGCATCCTCCTACGAGCAGTACTTC.

This clone occurred a few times. In nucleotides, the CDR3 is TGTGCCAGCAGTTTTGGGGCAGGGAACACCGGGGAGCTGTTTTTT. This gives the protein CASSFGAGNTGELFF. The chain is built from TRBV27 and TRBJ2-2; tentative D call: TRBD1 (5 bases). CDR3 length: 15 amino acids. CDR1 MNHEY and CDR2 SMNVEV come from the germline V gene (reference sequence). V was pared by 3 bases and J by 1 base, with 9 bases between.